This record covers a single T cell receptor (beta chain). This may stem from a read error, because a much larger clone lies one nucleotide away. This specimen belongs to a study of early T cells in non-severe SARS-CoV-2 infection. CDR1 SGHTA and CDR2 FQGNSA come from the germline V gene. The CDR3 consists of 14 residues. In the library, individual cDNA molecules carried attached unique molecular identifiers. Using its own MiXCR run on the 5' RACE reads, TCRdb lists one record per CDR3 protein. This table holds 55,000 to 65,000 distinct CDR3 sequences, around 12% found once. This sequence was found in an adult who was a healthcare worker with PCR-confirmed SARS-CoV-2 infection or an uninfected control (not recorded which). The source material was whole blood. The V and J genes are TRBV7-2 and TRBJ2-7; possibly TRBD2 for D (6 bases). CDR3 residues: CASRRGGYSYEQHF. In nucleotides, the CDR3 is TGTGCCAGCCGGAGGGGCGGCTACTCCTACGAGCAGCACTTC.